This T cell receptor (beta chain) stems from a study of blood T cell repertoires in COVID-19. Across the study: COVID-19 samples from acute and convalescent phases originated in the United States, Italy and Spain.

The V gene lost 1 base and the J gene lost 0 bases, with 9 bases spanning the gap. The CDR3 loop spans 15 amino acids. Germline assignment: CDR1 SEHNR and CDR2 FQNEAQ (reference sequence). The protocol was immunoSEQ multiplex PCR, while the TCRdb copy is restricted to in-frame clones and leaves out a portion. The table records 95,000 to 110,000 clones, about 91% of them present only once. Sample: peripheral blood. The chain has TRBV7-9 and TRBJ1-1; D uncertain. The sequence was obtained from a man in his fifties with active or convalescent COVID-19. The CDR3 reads CASSLDGLVNTEAFF. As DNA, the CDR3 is TGTGCCAGCAGCTTAGACGGACTGGTGAACACTGAAGCTTTCTTT.